Listed below are T cell receptor beta chains from one sample, sequenced in a study of cytomegalovirus exposure and HLA in healthy donors. The data were produced by immunoSEQ multiplex PCR, yet TCRdb's version contains in-frame clones alone and is incomplete. The profile shows roughly 100,000 clones, 60% to 80% of them singletons. The sequenced sample was PBMCs. The receptor set was obtained from a man aged 25 to 40 in good health and CMV-seronegative. The CDR3 runs from the conserved cysteine through the conserved F or W. D genes are given only for firm matches. Some rows mark clone size as missing; the rest say once, few, many or name a class of expanded clone.

V gene: TRBV19
J gene: TRBJ2-2
D gene: TRBD1
clone size: .
CDR3 DNA: TGTGCCAGCCGACAGGGGGCGCGGGTGAACACCGGGGAGCTGTTTTTT
CDR3 protein: CASRQGARVNTGELFF

V gene: TRBV29-1
J gene: TRBJ2-5
D gene: .
clone size: once
CDR3 DNA: TGCAGCGTTGCGCAGGGACTCGGGGAGACCCAGTACTTC
CDR3 protein: CSVAQGLGETQYF

V gene: TRBV28
J gene: TRBJ2-7
D gene: TRBD2
clone size: .
CDR3 DNA: TGTGCCAGCACCTTGAAGCGGGACTACTACGAGCAGTACTTC
CDR3 protein: CASTLKRDYYEQYF

V gene: TRBV25-1
J gene: TRBJ2-7
D gene: TRBD2
clone size: few
CDR3 DNA: TGTGCCAGCAGTAGCGGGAGAACCCTCGAGCAGTACTTC
CDR3 protein: CASSSGRTLEQYF

V gene: TRBV7-3
J gene: TRBJ1-1
D gene: TRBD1
clone size: .
CDR3 DNA: TGTGCCAGCAGCTTAAGGGGGGACAGCACTGAAGCTTTCTTT
CDR3 protein: CASSLRGDSTEAFF

V gene: TRBV2
J gene: TRBJ1-5
D gene: .
clone size: few
CDR3 DNA: TGTGCCAGCAGCGGTACAGGGATACGCAATCAGCCCCAGCATTTT
CDR3 protein: CASSGTGIRNQPQHF

V gene: TRBV9
J gene: TRBJ2-7
D gene: TRBD2
clone size: .
CDR3 DNA: TGTGCCAGCACCCCTCATAGCGGGAGCGGGTCTGGCGAGCAGTACTTC
CDR3 protein: CASTPHSGSGSGEQYF

V gene: TRBV4-3
J gene: TRBJ2-2
D gene: .
clone size: few
CDR3 DNA: TGCGCCAGCAGCCAAGAGGCAGGGCAATTCGCCGGGGAGCTGTTTTTT
CDR3 protein: CASSQEAGQFAGELFF

V gene: TRBV28
J gene: TRBJ2-7
D gene: TRBD1
clone size: few
CDR3 DNA: TGTGCCAGCACCACGACAGGGAGCTACGAGCAGTACTTC
CDR3 protein: CASTTTGSYEQYF

V gene: TRBV20-1
J gene: TRBJ1-1
D gene: TRBD1
clone size: .
CDR3 DNA: TGCAGTCCTGACAGGGGTGCTTTCTTT
CDR3 protein: CSPDRGAFF

V gene: TRBV4-3
J gene: TRBJ2-7
D gene: TRBD2
clone size: few
CDR3 DNA: TGCGCCAGCAGCCAAGAGCGTCTAGCGGGATCCAAGCAGTACTTC
CDR3 protein: CASSQERLAGSKQYF

V gene: TRBV6-1
J gene: TRBJ1-2
D gene: .
clone size: .
CDR3 DNA: TGTGCCAGCAGCTATTCCCTCTATGGCTACACCTTC
CDR3 protein: CASSYSLYGYTF

V gene: TRBV7-3
J gene: TRBJ2-7
D gene: TRBD2
clone size: .
CDR3 DNA: TGTGCCAGCAGCTCGACTAGCGGGAGAAGCGAGCAGTACTTC
CDR3 protein: CASSSTSGRSEQYF

V gene: TRBV15
J gene: TRBJ2-1
D gene: .
clone size: .
CDR3 DNA: TGTGCCACCAGCAGAGTGTCTGGTGGTAGCTCCTTCGGATACAATGAGCAGTTCTTC
CDR3 protein: CATSRVSGGSSFGYNEQFF

V gene: TRBV7-9
J gene: TRBJ2-2
D gene: .
clone size: .
CDR3 DNA: TGTGCCAGCAGCTTAGCTCTAGTCGCCGGGGAGCTGTTTTTT
CDR3 protein: CASSLALVAGELFF

V gene: TRBV29-1
J gene: TRBJ1-4
D gene: .
clone size: .
CDR3 DNA: TGCAGCGTGGGTGGCAGGATGGGTGAAAAACTGTTTTTT
CDR3 protein: CSVGGRMGEKLFF

V gene: TRBV25-1
J gene: TRBJ2-1
D gene: .
clone size: .
CDR3 DNA: TGTGCCAGCAGTGAGAAGGGGTCTCCGCGTCTGGAGCAGTTCTTC
CDR3 protein: CASSEKGSPRLEQFF

V gene: TRBV12-5
J gene: TRBJ2-7
D gene: .
clone size: .
CDR3 DNA: TGTGCTAGTGGTGAAAACAGGAATAGCTCCTACGAGCAGTACTTC
CDR3 protein: CASGENRNSSYEQYF

V gene: TRBV27
J gene: TRBJ1-4
D gene: .
clone size: .
CDR3 DNA: TGTGCCAGCAGTTCGTGGAGTGTGGGGGCAAATGAAAAACTGTTTTTT
CDR3 protein: CASSSWSVGANEKLFF

V gene: TRBV6-6
J gene: TRBJ2-3
D gene: TRBD1
clone size: .
CDR3 DNA: TGTGCCAGCAGTTCCCACGACAGGGGCAGAGATACGCAGTATTTT
CDR3 protein: CASSSHDRGRDTQYF

V gene: TRBV11-2
J gene: TRBJ2-3
D gene: TRBD2
clone size: .
CDR3 DNA: TGTGCCAGCAGCCCGGGCCGACTAGCGGTCACAGATACGCAGTATTTT
CDR3 protein: CASSPGRLAVTDTQYF

V gene: TRBV5-6
J gene: TRBJ2-6
D gene: TRBD1
clone size: .
CDR3 DNA: TGTGCCAGCAGTTACCGGGACAGGGGGGCTGGGGCCAACGTCCTGACTTTC
CDR3 protein: CASSYRDRGAGANVLTF

V gene: TRBV19
J gene: TRBJ1-2
D gene: .
clone size: .
CDR3 DNA: TGTGCCAGTAGTCGCCCGGACATCCCCTATGGCTACACCTTC
CDR3 protein: CASSRPDIPYGYTF

V gene: TRBV18
J gene: TRBJ2-7
D gene: TRBD1
clone size: .
CDR3 DNA: TGTGCCAGCTCACCCTCACAGGGGCCCTACGAGCAGTACTTC
CDR3 protein: CASSPSQGPYEQYF

V gene: TRBV9
J gene: TRBJ2-7
D gene: .
clone size: .
CDR3 DNA: TGTGCCAGCAGCGTAGATCACGGCTCCTACGAGCAGTACTTC
CDR3 protein: CASSVDHGSYEQYF

V gene: TRBV7-3
J gene: TRBJ2-3
D gene: .
clone size: once
CDR3 DNA: TGTGCCAGCAGCTTAACGCCGACTCCCCATACGCAGTATTTT
CDR3 protein: CASSLTPTPHTQYF

V gene: TRBV9
J gene: TRBJ2-1
D gene: TRBD2
clone size: .
CDR3 DNA: TGTGCCAGCAGCGCCCGGGGGACTAGCGGATCCCTCTACAATGAGCAGTTCTTC
CDR3 protein: CASSARGTSGSLYNEQFF

V gene: TRBV4-3
J gene: TRBJ2-2
D gene: TRBD2
clone size: .
CDR3 DNA: TGCGCCAACGGGGGGGTTCGGGACACCGGGGAGCTGTTTTTT
CDR3 protein: CANGGVRDTGELFF

V gene: TRBV7-6
J gene: TRBJ2-2
D gene: .
clone size: .
CDR3 DNA: TGTGCCAGCAGCAGGGGGGGACAAATAAACACCGGGGAGTTGTTTTTT
CDR3 protein: CASSRGGQINTGELFF

V gene: TRBV5-6
J gene: TRBJ2-1
D gene: TRBD2
clone size: .
CDR3 DNA: TGTGCCAGCAGCCCTCCCCTAGCGGAAGTATACTCCTACAATGAGCAGTTCTTC
CDR3 protein: CASSPPLAEVYSYNEQFF

V gene: TRBV2
J gene: TRBJ1-2
D gene: .
clone size: .
CDR3 DNA: TGTGCCAGCATGGGGGCGTTAGAGGATGGCTACACCTTC
CDR3 protein: CASMGALEDGYTF

V gene: TRBV7-2
J gene: TRBJ2-2
D gene: .
clone size: .
CDR3 DNA: TGTGCCAGCAGCACTTCAGGAGGGACCGGGGAGCTGTTTTTT
CDR3 protein: CASSTSGGTGELFF

V gene: TRBV5-8
J gene: TRBJ1-3
D gene: TRBD1
clone size: .
CDR3 DNA: TGTGCCAGCAGCTTGGACAGGGGCTCTGGAAACACCATATATTTT
CDR3 protein: CASSLDRGSGNTIYF

V gene: TRBV5-4
J gene: TRBJ1-4
D gene: TRBD1
clone size: once
CDR3 DNA: TGTGCCAGCAGCGCGGACAGGAATGAAAAACTGTTTTTT
CDR3 protein: CASSADRNEKLFF

V gene: TRBV9
J gene: TRBJ2-7
D gene: .
clone size: .
CDR3 DNA: TGTGCCAGCAGCGAGGGGCTGGGAGGACTCTACGAGCAGTACTTC
CDR3 protein: CASSEGLGGLYEQYF

V gene: TRBV9
J gene: TRBJ2-4
D gene: TRBD1
clone size: few
CDR3 DNA: TGTGCCAGCAGCGGTGGACAGGGGGCTGGCAAAAACATTCAGTACTTC
CDR3 protein: CASSGGQGAGKNIQYF

V gene: TRBV14
J gene: TRBJ2-7
D gene: TRBD1
clone size: .
CDR3 DNA: TGTGCCAGCAGGAAAACAGGGGCCCTTCCTACCTACGAGCAGTACTTC
CDR3 protein: CASRKTGALPTYEQYF

V gene: TRBV6-5
J gene: TRBJ1-1
D gene: TRBD1
clone size: .
CDR3 DNA: TGTGCCAGCATGGGGACAGGGGTAACTGAAGCTTTCTTT
CDR3 protein: CASMGTGVTEAFF

V gene: TRBV7-8
J gene: TRBJ2-5
D gene: TRBD1
clone size: .
CDR3 DNA: TGTGCCAGCAGCTGGGACAGGGGGGAGACCCAGTACTTC
CDR3 protein: CASSWDRGETQYF

V gene: TRBV7-9
J gene: TRBJ2-7
D gene: .
clone size: .
CDR3 DNA: TGTGCCAGCAGCCCTGGACTGTACTTC
CDR3 protein: CASSPGLYF

V gene: TRBV7-9
J gene: TRBJ1-1
D gene: TRBD1
clone size: once
CDR3 DNA: TGTGCCAGCAGCTGGACAGGGACTGAAGCTTTCTTT
CDR3 protein: CASSWTGTEAFF

V gene: TRBV2
J gene: TRBJ1-1
D gene: .
clone size: .
CDR3 DNA: TGTGCCAGCAGTGAAACGCCAGGCTACACTGAAGCTTTCTTT
CDR3 protein: CASSETPGYTEAFF

V gene: TRBV11-3
J gene: TRBJ2-2
D gene: .
clone size: few
CDR3 DNA: TGTGCCAGCAGCCCCGGGAGTTTGGGCACCGGGGAGCTGTTTTTT
CDR3 protein: CASSPGSLGTGELFF

V gene: TRBV18
J gene: TRBJ1-3
D gene: .
clone size: .
CDR3 DNA: TGTGCCAGCTCACCGTCCGGGTACTCTGGAAACACCATATATTTT
CDR3 protein: CASSPSGYSGNTIYF

V gene: TRBV28
J gene: TRBJ2-1
D gene: .
clone size: .
CDR3 DNA: TGTGCCAGCGTCCCTCCTCCCGGGCAGGGGTCAATAGGCAATGAGCAGTTCTTC
CDR3 protein: CASVPPPGQGSIGNEQFF

V gene: TRBV5-1
J gene: TRBJ2-2
D gene: .
clone size: .
CDR3 DNA: TGCGCCAGCAGCTCCAGGCTTGACGGGGAGCTGTTTTTT
CDR3 protein: CASSSRLDGELFF

V gene: TRBV7-2
J gene: TRBJ2-1
D gene: TRBD2
clone size: .
CDR3 DNA: TGTGCCAGCAGCGGACTAGCGGGACCCTACAATGAGCAGTTCTTC
CDR3 protein: CASSGLAGPYNEQFF

V gene: TRBV6-4
J gene: TRBJ1-2
D gene: .
clone size: .
CDR3 DNA: TGTGCCAGCGGATCGACTCAGGGGTATGGCTACACCTTC
CDR3 protein: CASGSTQGYGYTF

V gene: TRBV28
J gene: TRBJ1-2
D gene: .
clone size: few
CDR3 DNA: TGTGCCAGCAGTCCGGGTTTTGGGAGGGTGTATGGCTACACCTTC
CDR3 protein: CASSPGFGRVYGYTF

V gene: TRBV5-1
J gene: TRBJ1-4
D gene: TRBD1
clone size: .
CDR3 DNA: TGCGCCAGCAGCCGGGACAGGGGAGAAAAACTGTTTTTT
CDR3 protein: CASSRDRGEKLFF

V gene: TRBV5-6
J gene: TRBJ1-1
D gene: .
clone size: once
CDR3 DNA: TGTGCCAGCAGCTTGACAGGGTCTAGCATTGAAGCTTTCTTT
CDR3 protein: CASSLTGSSIEAFF

V gene: TRBV7-2
J gene: TRBJ1-1
D gene: .
clone size: .
CDR3 DNA: TGTGCCAGCAGCTTAGACAGGACGAACACTGAAGCTTTCTTT
CDR3 protein: CASSLDRTNTEAFF

V gene: TRBV4-3
J gene: TRBJ2-2
D gene: .
clone size: .
CDR3 DNA: TGCGCCAGCAGCCTCGGGGTAAACACCGGGGAGCTGTTTTTT
CDR3 protein: CASSLGVNTGELFF

V gene: TRBV5-1
J gene: TRBJ1-2
D gene: TRBD1
clone size: .
CDR3 DNA: TGCGCCAGCAGCTTGGTCGGGGACAGCGCCTATGGCTACACCTTC
CDR3 protein: CASSLVGDSAYGYTF

V gene: TRBV10-2
J gene: TRBJ1-5
D gene: .
clone size: .
CDR3 DNA: TGCGCCAGCAGTGAGTCGACGTGGAGGGATCAGCCCCAGCATTTT
CDR3 protein: CASSESTWRDQPQHF